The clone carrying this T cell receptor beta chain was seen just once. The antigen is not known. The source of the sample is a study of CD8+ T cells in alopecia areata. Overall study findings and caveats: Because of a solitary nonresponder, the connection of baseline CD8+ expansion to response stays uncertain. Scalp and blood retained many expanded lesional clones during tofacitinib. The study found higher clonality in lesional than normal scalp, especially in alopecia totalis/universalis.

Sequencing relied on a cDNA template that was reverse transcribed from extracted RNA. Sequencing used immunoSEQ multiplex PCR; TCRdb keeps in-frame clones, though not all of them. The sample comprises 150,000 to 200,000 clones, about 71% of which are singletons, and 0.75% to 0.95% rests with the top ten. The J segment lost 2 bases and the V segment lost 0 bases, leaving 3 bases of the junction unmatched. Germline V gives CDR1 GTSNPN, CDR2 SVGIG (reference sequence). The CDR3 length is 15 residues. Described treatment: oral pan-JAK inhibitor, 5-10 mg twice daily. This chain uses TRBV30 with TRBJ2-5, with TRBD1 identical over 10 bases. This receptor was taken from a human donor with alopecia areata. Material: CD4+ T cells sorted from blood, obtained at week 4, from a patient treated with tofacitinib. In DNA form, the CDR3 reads TGTGCCTGGAGTGTTGGACAGGGGGTACAAGAGACCCAGTACTTC. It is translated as CAWSVGQGVQETQYF. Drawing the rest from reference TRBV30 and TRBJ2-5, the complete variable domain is SQTIHQWPATLVQPVGSPLSLECTVEGTSNPNLYWYRQAAGRGLQLLFYSVGIGQISSEVPQNLSASRPQDRQFILSSKKLLLSDSGFYLCAWSVGQGVQETQYFGPGTRLLVL.